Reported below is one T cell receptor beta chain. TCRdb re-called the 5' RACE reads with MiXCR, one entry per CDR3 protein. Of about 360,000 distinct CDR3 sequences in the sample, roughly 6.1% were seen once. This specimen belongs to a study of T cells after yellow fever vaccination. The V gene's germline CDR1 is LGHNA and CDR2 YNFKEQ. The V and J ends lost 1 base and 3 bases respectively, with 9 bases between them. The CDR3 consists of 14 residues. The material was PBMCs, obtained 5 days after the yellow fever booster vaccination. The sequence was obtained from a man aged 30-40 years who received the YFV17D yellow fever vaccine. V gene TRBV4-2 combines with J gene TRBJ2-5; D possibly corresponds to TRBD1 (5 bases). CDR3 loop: CASSQAQGKETQYF. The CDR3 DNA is TGTGCCAGCAGCCAAGCTCAGGGAAAAGAGACCCAGTACTTC.